These 17 T cell receptor beta chains were all obtained from the same sample, sequenced in a study of blood T cells in healthy people across ages (dated by TCRdb to the mid-2010s). To prepare the library, 5' RACE was applied. The data were produced on an Illumina HiSeq 2500. A second PCR of roughly 6 to 11 cycles was run with a J-beta primer mix and a sample-barcoded 5' primer. Using fastp trimming at Q25 and MiXCR clonotype assembly, TCRdb reanalyzed the public sequencing data and kept in-frame beta chains. Merged by CDR3 protein, the rows form single entries marked with the most common genes and DNA. The table for this sample lists some 1.6 million distinct CDR3 sequences; 34% of them were counted only once. Around 10% of the sample rests with the top ten. Sequencing was done on a sample of blood. The receptors shown here come from a woman aged 25-40 years in good health.

This clonotype appeared a few times. V usage is TRBV20-1 and J usage is TRBJ2-7; 12 bases align to TRBD2. The germline gives CDR1 DFQATT, CDR2 SNEGSKA (reference sequence). The CDR3 loop spans 15 amino acids. V lost 0 bases, J lost 2 bases, and 2 bases stayed unmatched. The CDR3 reads CSARDPSGRAYEQYF. In DNA form, the CDR3 reads TGCAGTGCTAGAGACCCTAGCGGGAGGGCCTACGAGCAGTACTTC.

This clonotype has more than one count but fewer than ten. The DNA for the CDR3 is TGCGCCAGCATCGGACAGGGAGGATTAGAGACCCAGTACTTC. Protein: CASIGQGGLETQYF. This rearrangement joins TRBV5-1 to TRBJ2-5; 8 bases fit TRBD1. The germline V gene encodes CDR1 SGHRS and CDR2 YFSETQ. With V trimmed by 6 bases and J by 4 bases, 8 bases remained unmatched. The CDR3 has 14 amino acids. Combining the CDR3 with reference TRBV5-1 and TRBJ2-5 gives the whole variable domain KAGVTQTPRYLIKTRGQQVTLSCSPISGHRSVSWYQQTPGQGLQFLFEYFSETQRNKGNFPGRFSGRQFSNSRSEMNVSTLELGDSALYLCASIGQGGLETQYFGPGTRLLVL.

This clonotype appeared a single time. The chain couples TRBV28 to TRBJ2-7; D is perhaps TRBD1 (5 bases). CDR1 and CDR2 from the germline V gene are MDHEN and SYDVKM. CDR3 size: 11 residues. V lost 10 bases, J lost 0 bases, and 7 bases lay in between. CDR3 DNA: TGTGCCACCGACAGCTCCTACGAGCAGTACTTC. This codes for CATDSSYEQYF.

This clonotype was counted a few times. The chain recombines TRBV4-1 with TRBJ2-7; D gene uncertain. The CDR3 loop spans 13 amino acids. Germline-derived CDR1 and CDR2 are MGHRA and YSYEKL. V was trimmed by 1 base and J by 6 bases, leaving 10 bases between them. The CDR3 region has the DNA TGCGCCAGCAGCCAAGGCGGTAGGTTCGAGCAGTACTTC. Its protein is CASSQGGRFEQYF.

The chain joins TRBV10-2 to TRBJ2-2; D remains unclear. The CDR3 has 13 amino acids. Germline V lookup: CDR1 WSHSY, CDR2 SAAADI. V was shortened by 2 bases and J by 6 bases, with 7 bases between the two germline ends. The CDR3 loop reads CASSEISPGELFF. DNA for the CDR3: TGCGCCAGCAGTGAGATTTCTCCCGGGGAGCTGTTTTTT.

The chain has TRBV5-1 and TRBJ2-1; no clear D gene. There are 14 residues in the CDR3. Germline V gene data show CDR1 as SGHRS and CDR2 as YFSETQ. The V end lost 4 bases, the J end lost 5 bases, and 13 bases lay between the germline ends. For the CDR3, the DNA is TGCGCCAGCAGCCCTTGGAGCAATGACAATGAGCAGTTCTTC. It translates to CASSPWSNDNEQFF.

There are a few counts of this clonotype. This chain connects TRBV7-6 to TRBJ2-1, with 7 positions matching TRBD2. CDR3 length equals 19 residues. J was trimmed by 2 bases and V by 3 bases; bases with no gene match: 16. CDR1 is SGHVS, CDR2 FNYEAQ, per germline. The DNA of the CDR3 is TGTGCCAGCAGCTTGGCACTCGTGGCGGGAGAAAACCCCTACAATGAGCAGTTCTTC. It yields the protein CASSLALVAGENPYNEQFF.

The chain carries TRBV6-1 and TRBJ2-7; D is possibly TRBD1 (6 bases). This CDR3 is 13 amino acids long. V was cut by 0 bases and J by 6 bases, with 9 bases left in between. CDR1 and CDR2 from the germline V gene are MNHNS and SASEGT. CDR3 nucleotide sequence: TGTGCCAGCAGTGAAGCTCCCAGGGGCGAGCAGTACTTC. Protein: CASSEAPRGEQYF.

This clonotype was observed many times. The chain carries TRBV6-5 and TRBJ2-3, with a tentative D call TRBD1 (6 bases). The CDR3 has 16 amino acids. Germline lookup yields CDR1 MNHEY and CDR2 SVGAGI. V was shortened by 5 bases and J by 1 base, with 16 bases between the two germline ends. CDR3 amino acids: CASSRDQGRGTDTQYF. The CDR3 DNA is TGTGCCAGCAGTCGCGATCAGGGGAGAGGCACAGATACGCAGTATTTT.

This clonotype was observed a handful of times. The rearrangement links TRBV28 to TRBJ2-7; D not resolved. Trimming removed 4 bases at V and 3 bases at J, with 13 bases between. Germline CDR1 reads MDHEN; CDR2 reads SYDVKM. CDR3 size: 14 residues. DNA for the CDR3: TGTGCCAGCAGTTCTGACCCCCAATACTACGAGCAGTACTTC. It specifies CASSSDPQYYEQYF.

As for this clonotype: A much larger clone differs by one base, so this may be a read error. The chain carries TRBV27 and TRBJ2-1, with a tentative D call TRBD2 (5 bases). The V end was cut by 10 bases, the J end by 9 bases, with 19 bases between. Germline V lookup: CDR1 MNHEY, CDR2 SMNVEV (reference sequence). This CDR3 has 13 amino acids. CDR3 region: CANTWAGFGEQFF. The CDR3 DNA reads as TGTGCCAACACCTGGGCGGGTTTCGGTGAGCAGTTCTTC.

This chain joins TRBV6-2 or TRBV6-3 and TRBJ2-7, with a possible D match to TRBD2 (5 bases). The V gene lost 2 bases and the J gene lost 2 bases, with 13 bases spanning the gap. CDR1 is MNHEY, CDR2 SVGEGT, per germline. This CDR3 has 15 residues. The CDR3 nucleotides are TGTGCCAGCAGTTACGGAGGCAAGCGGACCTACGAGCAGTACTTC. Translated, it gives CASSYGGKRTYEQYF.

This clonotype was observed a handful of times. This rearrangement joins TRBV30 to TRBJ1-5; D unresolved. The germline V gene encodes CDR1 GTSNPN and CDR2 SVGIG (reference sequence). Trimming removed 0 bases at V and 2 bases at J, with 8 bases between. This CDR3 has 14 amino acids. CDR3: CAWSVTRRNQPQHF. The CDR3 nucleotides are TGTGCCTGGAGTGTAACCAGGCGCAATCAGCCCCAGCATTTT. Using reference TRBV30 and TRBJ1-5 for the parts outside the CDR3, the full variable domain is SQTIHQWPATLVQPVGSPLSLECTVEGTSNPNLYWYRQAAGRGLQLLFYSVGIGQISSEVPQNLSASRPQDRQFILSSKKLLLSDSGFYLCAWSVTRRNQPQHFGDGTRLSIL.

Of note for this clonotype: Relative to the germline gene, one junction end is altered; a read error may explain this. The V and J genes are TRBV6-1 and TRBJ1-1; D call uncertain. Germline V gives CDR1 MNHNS, CDR2 SASEGT. The CDR3 covers 14 residues. CDR3 DNA: TGTGCCAGCAGTGAACCGGGAGGATGGACTGAAGATTTCTTT. It translates to CASSEPGGWTEDFF.

This chain joins TRBV11-2 and TRBJ2-5; D is perhaps TRBD2 (6 bases). The V end was cut by 0 bases, the J end by 13 bases, with 15 bases between. CDR1 is SGHAT, CDR2 FQNNGV, per germline. The CDR3 has 13 residues. The CDR3 bases are TGTGCCAGCAGCTTAGATCCTGGGGGGAAATGGTACTTC. Amino acid sequence: CASSLDPGGKWYF.

The sample holds a few counts of this clonotype. CDR3 residues: CASSVTRWDEKLFF. The DNA for the CDR3 is TGTGCCAGCAGCGTTACGAGGTGGGATGAAAAACTGTTTTTT. The chain uses TRBV7-9 and TRBJ1-4; D not resolved. Germline V gene sequence: CDR1 SEHNR, CDR2 FQNEAQ (reference sequence). There are 14 residues in the CDR3. V dropped 5 bases and J dropped 6 bases, with 13 bases sitting between them. The whole variable domain, remainder taken from reference TRBV7-9 and TRBJ1-4, is DTGVSQNPRHKITKRGQNVTFRCDPISEHNRLYWYRQTLGQGPEFLTYFQNEAQLEKSRLLSDRFSAERPKGSFSTLEIQRTEQGDSAMYLCASSVTRWDEKLFFGSGTQLSVL.

The rearrangement joins TRBV20-1 to TRBJ2-7; maybe TRBD1 (6 bases). From germline, CDR1 is DFQATT and CDR2 SNEGSKA (reference sequence). V gave up 1 base and J gave up 0 bases, with 13 bases separating them. The CDR3 has 15 amino acids. The CDR3 DNA reads TGCAGTGCTAGAGTAATCGCGACAGGCTCCTACGAGCAGTACTTC. Translated, it gives CSARVIATGSYEQYF.